The rows below give T cell receptor beta chains drawn from one sample of a study of blood T cell repertoires in COVID-19. Sequencing used immunoSEQ multiplex PCR; TCRdb keeps in-frame clones, though not all of them. Among under 150,000 clones listed, more than 70% were seen once. What was sequenced was peripheral blood. These receptors all stem from a human donor in a cohort sampled during active COVID-19. Each CDR3 is given without its conserved first and last residue. Not every row has a clone size; where given, it reads once, few, many or a size class.

j_call v_call clone_size cdr3_aa
TRBJ2-3 TRBV11-2 - ASSSRKGGTDTQY
TRBJ2-7 TRBV6-5 - AIGKGGGAYEQY
TRBJ1-2 TRBV7-9 - ASSLDSNYGYT
TRBJ2-7 TRBV11-3 - ASSPAAGAYEQY
TRBJ1-2 TRBV5-6 - ASSPWTGRNGYT
TRBJ2-6 TRBV15 - ATSRDTGHSTGANVLT
TRBJ1-2 TRBV6-5 - ASSYGTGGSYGYT
TRBJ1-2 TRBV4-3 - ASSQDRDSRGYT
TRBJ1-2 TRBV27 - ASSLSTRQGVIYGYT
TRBJ2-7 TRBV7-2 - ASSLRGTGFPRGHYEQY
TRBJ2-3 TRBV15 - ATSAGTLPKGDTQY
TRBJ1-1 TRBV20-1 - NMNTEAF
TRBJ1-4 TRBV5-8 - ASSLGTANNEKLF
TRBJ2-3 TRBV24-1 - ATSDTDPGDTQY
TRBJ2-1 TRBV6-5 - ASSLDRGDEQF
TRBJ2-7 TRBV21-1 - ASSSPGTGVGEDSYEQY
TRBJ1-2 TRBV30 - AWRARGVHGYT
TRBJ2-4 TRBV12-3/TRBV12-4 - ASKLAGPIQY
TRBJ2-5 TRBV3-1/TRBV3-2 - ASSQAGETSGQETQY
TRBJ1-1 TRBV19 - ASMNGWGGHTEAF
TRBJ1-3 TRBV6-5 - ASSYRRSSGNTIY
TRBJ1-1 TRBV20-1 - SPRGTEAF
TRBJ1-2 TRBV6-1 - ASSEWDRGHGYT
TRBJ2-3 TRBV3-1/TRBV3-2 - ASRTLAGGDHAQY
TRBJ2-7 TRBV7-3 - ASSLGTGLGEQY
TRBJ2-1 TRBV6-2/TRBV6-3 - ASSSYGGYNEQF
TRBJ2-1 TRBV11-2 - ASSLGGIDYYNEQF
TRBJ2-7 TRBV19 - ASHRDSPYEQY
TRBJ2-2 TRBV11-3 few ASSTGQGSTGELF
TRBJ2-1 TRBV19 - ASSTGTGGYNEQF
TRBJ1-5 TRBV18 - ASSEGVGNQPQH
TRBJ1-2 TRBV19 - ASGGQTVAHYGYT
TRBJ2-5 TRBV5-1 - ASSLEWAGETQY
TRBJ2-7 TRBV7-9 few ASSSQLNYEQY
TRBJ2-7 TRBV5-1 - ASSLVAASSYEQY
TRBJ2-1 TRBV4-3 - ASSPQSSYNEQF
TRBJ1-2 TRBV5-6 once ASSPLSRTGNYGYT
TRBJ2-5 TRBV14 - ASSQDGWTQY
TRBJ2-7 TRBV7-8 - ASSFLPTGSYEQY
TRBJ2-1 TRBV9 - ASSVDQWNEQF
TRBJ2-1 TRBV9 - ASSVAISGGFYNEQF